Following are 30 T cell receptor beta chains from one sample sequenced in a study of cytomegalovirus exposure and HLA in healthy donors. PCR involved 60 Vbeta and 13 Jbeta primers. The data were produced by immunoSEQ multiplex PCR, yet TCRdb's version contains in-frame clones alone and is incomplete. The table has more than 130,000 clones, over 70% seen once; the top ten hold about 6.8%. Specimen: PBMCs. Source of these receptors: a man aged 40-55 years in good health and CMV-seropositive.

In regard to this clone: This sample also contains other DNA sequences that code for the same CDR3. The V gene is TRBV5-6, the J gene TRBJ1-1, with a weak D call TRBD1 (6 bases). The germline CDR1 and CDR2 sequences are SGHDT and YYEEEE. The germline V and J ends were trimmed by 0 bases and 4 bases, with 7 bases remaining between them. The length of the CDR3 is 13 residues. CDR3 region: CASSLGRGTEAFF. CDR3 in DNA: TGTGCCAGCAGCTTGGGCAGGGGCACTGAAGCTTTCTTT.

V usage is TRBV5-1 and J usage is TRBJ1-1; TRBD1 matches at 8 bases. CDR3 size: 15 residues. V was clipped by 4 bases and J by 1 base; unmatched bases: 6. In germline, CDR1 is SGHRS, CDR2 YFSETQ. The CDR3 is CASSTFDRGNTEAFF. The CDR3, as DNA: TGCGCCAGCAGCACATTCGACAGGGGGAACACTGAAGCTTTCTTT. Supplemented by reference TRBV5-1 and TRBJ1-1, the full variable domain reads KAGVTQTPRYLIKTRGQQVTLSCSPISGHRSVSWYQQTPGQGLQFLFEYFSETQRNKGNFPGRFSGRQFSNSRSEMNVSTLELGDSALYLCASSTFDRGNTEAFFGQGTRLTVV.

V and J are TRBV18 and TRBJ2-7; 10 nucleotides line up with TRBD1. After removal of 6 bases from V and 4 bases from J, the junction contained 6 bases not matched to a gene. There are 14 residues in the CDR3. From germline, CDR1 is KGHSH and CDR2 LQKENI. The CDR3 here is CASSPDRGRYEQYF. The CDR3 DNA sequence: TGTGCCAGCTCCCCTGACAGGGGGCGGTACGAGCAGTACTTC.

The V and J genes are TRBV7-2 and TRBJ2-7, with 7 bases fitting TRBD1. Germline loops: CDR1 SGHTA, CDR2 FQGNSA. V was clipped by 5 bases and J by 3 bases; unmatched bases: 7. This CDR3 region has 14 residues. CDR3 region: CASSPPGQSYEQYF. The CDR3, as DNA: TGTGCCAGCAGCCCACCGGGACAGAGCTACGAGCAGTACTTC.

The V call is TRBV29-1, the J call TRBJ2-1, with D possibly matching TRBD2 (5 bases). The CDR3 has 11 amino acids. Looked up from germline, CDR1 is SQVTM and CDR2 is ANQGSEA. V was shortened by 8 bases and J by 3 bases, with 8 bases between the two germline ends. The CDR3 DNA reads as TGCAGCTCCCGGGGCTACAATGAGCAGTTCTTC. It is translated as CSSRGYNEQFF.

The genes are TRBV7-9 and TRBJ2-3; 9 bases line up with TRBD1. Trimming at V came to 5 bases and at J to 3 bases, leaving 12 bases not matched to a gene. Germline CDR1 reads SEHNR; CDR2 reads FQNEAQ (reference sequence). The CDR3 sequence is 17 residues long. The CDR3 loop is CASSETSGTGQTDTQYF. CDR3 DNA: TGTGCCAGCAGCGAAACTTCCGGGACAGGGCAAACAGATACGCAGTATTTT.

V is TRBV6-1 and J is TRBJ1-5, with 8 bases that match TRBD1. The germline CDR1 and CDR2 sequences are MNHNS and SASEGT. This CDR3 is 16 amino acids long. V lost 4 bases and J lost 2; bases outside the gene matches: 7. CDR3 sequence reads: CASSAIDRGGNQPQHF. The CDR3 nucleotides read TGTGCCAGCAGTGCTATTGACAGGGGTGGCAATCAGCCCCAGCATTTT.

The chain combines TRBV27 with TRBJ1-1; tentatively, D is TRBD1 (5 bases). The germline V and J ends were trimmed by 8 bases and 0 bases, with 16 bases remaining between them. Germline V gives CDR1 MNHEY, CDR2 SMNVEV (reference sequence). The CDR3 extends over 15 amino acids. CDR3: CASALKRGMNTEAFF. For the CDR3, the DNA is TGTGCCAGCGCCTTGAAAAGGGGAATGAACACTGAAGCTTTCTTT.

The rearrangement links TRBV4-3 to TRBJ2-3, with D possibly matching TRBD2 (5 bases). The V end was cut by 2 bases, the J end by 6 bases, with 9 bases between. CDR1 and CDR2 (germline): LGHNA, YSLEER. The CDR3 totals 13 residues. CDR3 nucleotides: TGCGCCAGCAGCCAACGGACTGCGGATACGCAGTATTTT. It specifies CASSQRTADTQYF.

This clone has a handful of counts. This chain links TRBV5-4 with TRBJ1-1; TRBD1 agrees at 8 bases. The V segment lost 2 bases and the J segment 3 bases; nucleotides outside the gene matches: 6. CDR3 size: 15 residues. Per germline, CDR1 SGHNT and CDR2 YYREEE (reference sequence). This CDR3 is CASSFWTGKDTEAFF. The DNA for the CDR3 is TGTGCCAGCAGCTTCTGGACAGGGAAAGACACTGAAGCTTTCTTT. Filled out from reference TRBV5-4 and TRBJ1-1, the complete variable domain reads ETGVTQSPTHLIKTRGQQVTLRCSSQSGHNTVSWYQQALGQGPQFIFQYYREEENGRGNFPPRFSGLQFPNYSSELNVNALELDDSALYLCASSFWTGKDTEAFFGQGTRLTVV.

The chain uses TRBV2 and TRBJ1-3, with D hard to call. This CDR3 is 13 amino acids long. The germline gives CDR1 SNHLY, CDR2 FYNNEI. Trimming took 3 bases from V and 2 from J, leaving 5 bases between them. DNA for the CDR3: TGTGCCAGCAGTGAGAGTCCTGGAAACACCATATATTTT. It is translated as CASSESPGNTIYF.

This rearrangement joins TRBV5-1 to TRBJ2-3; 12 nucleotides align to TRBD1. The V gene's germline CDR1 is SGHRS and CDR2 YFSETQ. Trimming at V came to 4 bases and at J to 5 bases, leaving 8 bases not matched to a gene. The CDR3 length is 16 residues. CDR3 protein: CASSRTGTGGLDTQYF. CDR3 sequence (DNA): TGCGCCAGCAGCAGAACCGGGACAGGGGGCTTAGATACGCAGTATTTT.

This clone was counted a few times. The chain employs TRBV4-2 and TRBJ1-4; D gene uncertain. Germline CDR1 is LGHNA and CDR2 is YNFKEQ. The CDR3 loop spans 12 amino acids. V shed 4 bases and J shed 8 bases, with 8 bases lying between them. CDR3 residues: CASSLNREKLFF. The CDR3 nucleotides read TGTGCCAGCAGCCTTAACAGAGAAAAACTGTTTTTT.

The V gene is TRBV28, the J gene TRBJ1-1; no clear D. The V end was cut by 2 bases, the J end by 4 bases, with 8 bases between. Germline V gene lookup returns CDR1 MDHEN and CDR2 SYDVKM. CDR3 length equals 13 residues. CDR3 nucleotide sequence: TGTGCCAGCAGTTTAAGAAGTAGCACTGAAGCTTTCTTT. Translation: CASSLRSSTEAFF. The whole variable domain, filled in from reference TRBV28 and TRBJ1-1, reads DVKVTQSSRYLVKRTGEKVFLECVQDMDHENMFWYRQDPGLGLRLIYFSYDVKMKEKGDIPEGYSVSREKKERFSLILESASTNQTSMYLCASSLRSSTEAFFGQGTRLTVV.

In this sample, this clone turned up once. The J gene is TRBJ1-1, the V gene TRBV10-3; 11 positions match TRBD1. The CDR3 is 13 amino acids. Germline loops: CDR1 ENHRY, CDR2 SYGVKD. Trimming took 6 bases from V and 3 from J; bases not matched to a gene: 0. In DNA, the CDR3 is TGTGCCATCAGGGGACAGGGGGACACTGAAGCTTTCTTT. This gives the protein CAIRGQGDTEAFF.

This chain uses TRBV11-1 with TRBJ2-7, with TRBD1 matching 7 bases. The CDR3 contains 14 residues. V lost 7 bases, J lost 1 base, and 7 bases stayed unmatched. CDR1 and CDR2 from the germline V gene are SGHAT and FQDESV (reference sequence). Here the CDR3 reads CASKAGTASYEQYF. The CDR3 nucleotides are TGTGCCAGCAAAGCCGGGACAGCATCCTACGAGCAGTACTTC.

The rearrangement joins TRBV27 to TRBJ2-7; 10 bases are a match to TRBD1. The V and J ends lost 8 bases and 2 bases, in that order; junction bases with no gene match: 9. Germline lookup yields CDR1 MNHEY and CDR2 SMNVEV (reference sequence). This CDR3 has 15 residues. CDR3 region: CASRKGQGIPYEQYF. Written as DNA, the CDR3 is TGTGCCAGCCGTAAGGGACAGGGGATCCCCTACGAGCAGTACTTC.

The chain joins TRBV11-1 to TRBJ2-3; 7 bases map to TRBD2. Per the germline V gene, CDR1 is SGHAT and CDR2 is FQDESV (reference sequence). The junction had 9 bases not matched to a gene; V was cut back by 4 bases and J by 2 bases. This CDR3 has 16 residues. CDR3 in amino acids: CASSSLRREDTDTQYF. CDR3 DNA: TGTGCCAGCAGCTCCCTTAGACGGGAGGACACAGATACGCAGTATTTT.

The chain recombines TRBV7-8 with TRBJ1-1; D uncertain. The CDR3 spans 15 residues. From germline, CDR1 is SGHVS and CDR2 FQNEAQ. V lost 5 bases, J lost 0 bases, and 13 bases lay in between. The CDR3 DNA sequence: TGTGCCAGCAGCCCTATGGGAGGGTTGAACACTGAAGCTTTCTTT. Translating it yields CASSPMGGLNTEAFF. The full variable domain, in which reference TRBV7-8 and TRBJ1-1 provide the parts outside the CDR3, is GAGVSQSPRYKVAKRGQDVALRCDPISGHVSLFWYQQALGQGPEFLTYFQNEAQLDKSGLPSDRFFAERPEGSVSTLKIQRTQQEDSAVYLCASSPMGGLNTEAFFGQGTRLTVV.

The CDR3 nucleotides are TGTGCCAGCTCACCCAATTCCCCCTACGAGCAGTACTTC. Its translation: CASSPNSPYEQYF. The rearrangement uses TRBV18 and TRBJ2-7; D is ambiguous. The CDR3 sequence is 13 residues long. Germline-derived CDR1 and CDR2 are KGHSH and LQKENI. Trimming left V 3 bases short and J 2 bases short, with 8 bases between.

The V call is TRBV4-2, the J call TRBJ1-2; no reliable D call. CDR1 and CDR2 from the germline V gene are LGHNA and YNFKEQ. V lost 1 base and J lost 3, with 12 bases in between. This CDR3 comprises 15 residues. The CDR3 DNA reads TGTGCCAGCAGCCAAGTGGTTCCAGATGACTATGGCTACACCTTC. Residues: CASSQVVPDDYGYTF.

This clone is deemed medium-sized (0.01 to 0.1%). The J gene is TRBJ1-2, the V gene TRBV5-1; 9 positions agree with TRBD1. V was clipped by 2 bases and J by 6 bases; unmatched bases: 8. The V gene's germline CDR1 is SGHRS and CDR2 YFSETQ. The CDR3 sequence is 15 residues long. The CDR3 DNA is TGCGCCAGCAGCTTACAGGGACAGGGAATCGATGGCTACACCTTC. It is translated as CASSLQGQGIDGYTF. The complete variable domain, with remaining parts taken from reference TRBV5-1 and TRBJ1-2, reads KAGVTQTPRYLIKTRGQQVTLSCSPISGHRSVSWYQQTPGQGLQFLFEYFSETQRNKGNFPGRFSGRQFSNSRSEMNVSTLELGDSALYLCASSLQGQGIDGYTFGSGTRLTVV.

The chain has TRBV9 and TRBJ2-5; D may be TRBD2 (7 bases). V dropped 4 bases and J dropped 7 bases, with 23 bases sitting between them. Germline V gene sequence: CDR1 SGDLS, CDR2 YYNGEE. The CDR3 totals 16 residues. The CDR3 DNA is TGTGCCAGCAGCCCCCAGCCGGGGGGCAACGTTGGGACCCAGTACTTC. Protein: CASSPQPGGNVGTQYF.

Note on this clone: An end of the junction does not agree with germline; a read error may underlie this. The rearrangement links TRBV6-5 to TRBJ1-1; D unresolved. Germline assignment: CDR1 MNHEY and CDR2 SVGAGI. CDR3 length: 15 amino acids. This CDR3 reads CASSDSIDLNTEAFF. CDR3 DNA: TGTGCCAGCAGTGACTCGATAGATTTGAACACTGAAGCTTTCTTT.

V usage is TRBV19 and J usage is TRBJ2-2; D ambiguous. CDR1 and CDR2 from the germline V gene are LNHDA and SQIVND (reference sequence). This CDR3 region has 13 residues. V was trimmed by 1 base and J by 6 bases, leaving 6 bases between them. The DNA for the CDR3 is TGTGCCAGTAGTATAGTACAATCCGGGGAGCTGTTTTTT. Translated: CASSIVQSGELFF.

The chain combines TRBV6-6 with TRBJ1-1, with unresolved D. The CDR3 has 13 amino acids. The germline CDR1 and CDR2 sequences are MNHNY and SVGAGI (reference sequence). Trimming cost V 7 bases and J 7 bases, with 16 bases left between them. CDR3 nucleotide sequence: TGTGCCAGCACCAACGGCGGCGCGGGTGAAGCTTTCTTT. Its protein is CASTNGGAGEAFF.

In DNA, the CDR3 is TGTGCCAGCAGCAGCCGGGACAAAAACACTGAAGCTTTCTTT. Its protein is CASSSRDKNTEAFF. The chain employs TRBV7-9 and TRBJ1-1, with D perhaps matching TRBD1 (6 bases). The V gene's germline CDR1 is SEHNR and CDR2 FQNEAQ (reference sequence). The CDR3 is made up of 14 amino acids. V lost 5 bases, J lost 2 bases, and 12 bases lay in between.

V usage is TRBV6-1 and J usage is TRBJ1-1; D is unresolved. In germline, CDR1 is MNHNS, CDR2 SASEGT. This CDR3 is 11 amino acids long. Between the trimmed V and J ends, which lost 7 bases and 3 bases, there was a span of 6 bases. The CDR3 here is CASTPDTEAFF. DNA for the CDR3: TGTGCCAGCACTCCCGACACTGAAGCTTTCTTT.

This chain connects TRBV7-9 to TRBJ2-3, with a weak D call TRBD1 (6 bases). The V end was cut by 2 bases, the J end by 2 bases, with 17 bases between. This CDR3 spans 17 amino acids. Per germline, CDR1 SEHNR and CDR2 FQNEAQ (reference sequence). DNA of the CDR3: TGTGCCAGCAGCTTATACAGCGGTCAGGGGATCACAGATACGCAGTATTTT. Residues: CASSLYSGQGITDTQYF.

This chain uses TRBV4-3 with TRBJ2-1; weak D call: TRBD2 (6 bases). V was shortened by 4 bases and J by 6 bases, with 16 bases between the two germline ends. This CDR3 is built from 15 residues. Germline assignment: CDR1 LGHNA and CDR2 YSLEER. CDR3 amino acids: CASSPRDSGANEQFF. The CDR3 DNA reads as TGCGCCAGCAGCCCCCGGGACTCGGGAGCCAATGAGCAGTTCTTC.